The 20 T cell receptor beta chains presented below share a single source sample, sequenced in a study of cytomegalovirus exposure and HLA in healthy donors. The PCR contained 60 Vbeta and 13 Jbeta primers. TCRdb's copy holds only in-frame clones and misses some; the assay was immunoSEQ multiplex PCR. The table records about 140,000 clones, around 75% of them present only once. Specimen: PBMCs. The receptors here all came from a man aged 35-49 years in good health and CMV-seronegative.

CDR3 region: CASSFRQGAREKLFF. The CDR3 DNA reads TGTGCCAGCAGCTTCCGACAGGGGGCCAGAGAAAAACTGTTTTTT. J is TRBJ1-4 and V is TRBV5-6; TRBD1 matches 10 bases. There are 15 residues in the CDR3. CDR1 and CDR2 (germline): SGHDT, YYEEEE. V was pared by 2 bases and J by 8 bases, with 6 bases of the junction left unmatched.

The rearrangement links TRBV4-1 to TRBJ1-5; D gene unclear. The CDR3 covers 14 residues. Trimming pared 5 bases from V and 4 bases from J, leaving 12 bases between. Germline values: CDR1 MGHRA, CDR2 YSYEKL. The CDR3 DNA follows: TGCGCCAGCAGCGACACGACCCTGAATCAGCCCCAGCATTTT. This codes for CASSDTTLNQPQHF.

The gene calls are TRBV9 and TRBJ1-2, with TRBD1 identical over 7 bases. The CDR3 totals 14 residues. Germline loops: CDR1 SGDLS, CDR2 YYNGEE. Losses at the gene ends were 4 bases for V and 8 bases for J; bases not matched to a gene: 11. The CDR3 region is CASSLRQGNVGYTF. CDR3 coding DNA: TGTGCCAGCAGCCTTCGACAGGGTAACGTGGGCTACACCTTC.

The rearrangement joins TRBV5-1 to TRBJ2-5, with TRBD1 matching 7 bases. The CDR3 consists of 15 residues. V shed 4 bases and J 4 bases; nucleotides not matched to a gene: 10. The V gene's germline CDR1 is SGHRS and CDR2 YFSETQ. The CDR3 loop is CASSPIRAGGETQYF. The CDR3 nucleotides are TGCGCCAGCAGCCCGATCCGCGCAGGGGGAGAGACCCAGTACTTC.

This chain uses TRBV2 with TRBJ2-7; 9 nucleotides agree with TRBD1. Trimming at V came to 6 bases and at J to 7 bases, leaving 7 bases not matched to a gene. The CDR3 sequence is 13 residues long. Germline CDR1 is SNHLY and CDR2 is FYNNEI. The CDR3 protein is CASRGTGLLEQYF. The CDR3 coding sequence is TGTGCCAGCAGGGGGACAGGGCTCTTAGAGCAGTACTTC.

This clone came up once. V usage is TRBV9 and J usage is TRBJ1-2, with D perhaps TRBD1 (6 bases). Trimming took 3 bases from V and 2 from J, leaving 11 bases between them. CDR3 length equals 14 residues. The V gene's germline CDR1 is SGDLS and CDR2 YYNGEE. The CDR3 sequence is CASSAGGANYGYTF. CDR3 DNA: TGTGCCAGCAGCGCTGGGGGGGCGAACTATGGCTACACCTTC.

The chain has TRBV29-1 and TRBJ1-2, with TRBD1 matching 7 bases. Germline CDR1 reads SQVTM; CDR2 reads ANQGSEA. J lost 8 bases, V lost 2 bases, and 8 bases had no gene match. The CDR3 is 13 residues long. DNA for the CDR3: TGCAGCGTTGAAAACGACAGGGATCCAGGCTACACCTTC. It translates to CSVENDRDPGYTF.

This clone was counted only a few times. This chain links TRBV6-5 with TRBJ1-1, with D possibly being TRBD1 (5 bases). The CDR3 contains 15 residues. Deletions cut 2 bases from V and 0 bases from J, with 10 bases between. CDR1 is MNHEY, CDR2 SVGAGI, per germline. The CDR3 nucleotides are TGTGCCAGCAGTTACCCGGCGGGACTGAACACTGAAGCTTTCTTT. This sequence encodes CASSYPAGLNTEAFF.

J is TRBJ1-5 and V is TRBV28; perhaps TRBD1 as D (6 bases). The CDR3 loop spans 14 amino acids. V was trimmed by 3 bases and J by 7 bases, leaving 13 bases between them. Germline V gene data show CDR1 as MDHEN and CDR2 as SYDVKM. This CDR3 is CASSFSRGGQPQHF. The CDR3, as DNA: TGTGCCAGCAGTTTCAGCAGGGGCGGACAGCCCCAGCATTTT.

This clone showed up just a few times. This chain joins TRBV5-1 and TRBJ2-3, with D unclear. The V end lost 0 bases, the J end lost 5 bases, and 4 bases lay between the germline ends. Looked up from germline, CDR1 is SGHRS and CDR2 is YFSETQ. The CDR3 spans 12 residues. The CDR3 region has the DNA TGCGCCAGCAGCTTGGCTAGAGATACGCAGTATTTT. Translated, it gives CASSLARDTQYF.

The J gene is TRBJ1-1, the V gene TRBV5-1, with D uncertain. CDR1 SGHRS and CDR2 YFSETQ come from the germline V gene. V was shortened by 0 bases and J by 3 bases, with 9 bases between the two germline ends. This CDR3 region has 14 residues. CDR3 residues: CASSLVTGDTEAFF. The CDR3 nucleotides are TGCGCCAGCAGCTTGGTAACGGGTGACACTGAAGCTTTCTTT.

Only a few counts were recorded for this clone. V gene TRBV7-9 combines with J gene TRBJ1-1, with 11 bases that match TRBD1. The V gene's germline CDR1 is SEHNR and CDR2 FQNEAQ (reference sequence). V dropped 5 bases and J dropped 9; count of bases not matched to a gene: 11. CDR3 length equals 15 residues. CDR3 sequence: CASSPRGGTGGQAFF. DNA of the CDR3: TGTGCCAGCAGCCCCCGGGGGGGGACAGGGGGTCAAGCTTTCTTT.

The chain links TRBV7-2 to TRBJ1-3, with D maybe TRBD1 (6 bases). Germline V gene lookup returns CDR1 SGHTA and CDR2 FQGNSA. This CDR3 region has 15 residues. V was shortened by 5 bases and J by 1 base, with 12 bases between the two germline ends. CDR3: CASSIRQVSGNTIYF. The CDR3 bases are TGTGCCAGCAGCATAAGACAGGTTTCTGGAAACACCATATATTTT.

The gene calls are TRBV25-1 and TRBJ1-6; D call uncertain. The V and J ends lost 4 bases and 9 bases respectively, with 7 bases between them. This CDR3 has 12 amino acids. The germline CDR1 and CDR2 sequences are MGHDK and SYGVNS. The CDR3 sequence is CASSVYRSPLHF. For the CDR3, the DNA is TGTGCCAGCAGTGTGTATCGTTCACCCCTCCACTTT.

This clone was counted between two and nine times. The chain couples TRBV4-1 to TRBJ2-5; 8 bases agree with TRBD2. The CDR3 consists of 15 residues. The germline V gene has CDR1 MGHRA and CDR2 YSYEKL. V lost 1 base to trimming and J lost 2 bases; unmatched junction nucleotides: 3. As DNA, the CDR3 is TGCGCCAGCAGCCAAGTAGGGACTAGTCAAGAGACCCAGTACTTC. Its translation: CASSQVGTSQETQYF.

This clone was observed a single time. The sample contains more than one DNA sequence encoding this CDR3. The chain employs TRBV6-1 and TRBJ2-7; the match to TRBD1 covers 10 bases. Germline V gene sequence: CDR1 MNHNS, CDR2 SASEGT. The CDR3 spans 16 residues. The trim removed 0 bases at V and 3 bases at J, leaving 5 bases unmatched. The CDR3 DNA sequence: TGTGCCAGCAGTGAAGCCGGGGGACAGGGGATCTACGAGCAGTACTTC. Translating gives CASSEAGGQGIYEQYF.

Comment on this clone: This sample includes further DNA sequences coding for the same CDR3. The V call is TRBV11-2, the J call TRBJ2-7; 9 nucleotides match TRBD1. The CDR3 covers 15 residues. Trimming took 5 bases from V and 0 from J; bases not matched to a gene: 5. Germline V gene data show CDR1 as SGHAT and CDR2 as FQNNGV. The CDR3 here is CASSLGQGSSYEQYF. DNA of the CDR3: TGTGCCAGCAGCCTAGGACAGGGGAGCTCCTACGAGCAGTACTTC.

This chain uses TRBV9 with TRBJ2-2; D uncertain. V was cut by 0 bases and J by 4 bases, with 10 bases left in between. The CDR3 contains 15 residues. Germline values: CDR1 SGDLS, CDR2 YYNGEE. The CDR3 DNA is TGTGCCAGCAGCGTAGCTTTTGCCAGCACCGGGGAGCTGTTTTTT. It yields the protein CASSVAFASTGELFF.

CDR3 in DNA: TGTGCCAGCAGCATACGACAGGGGGCGGTCGAGCAGTACTTC. Protein sequence: CASSIRQGAVEQYF. This chain connects TRBV7-2 to TRBJ2-7; 10 nucleotides match TRBD1. CDR3 size: 14 residues. The V and J ends lost 5 bases and 6 bases, in that order; junction bases with no gene match: 7. CDR1 and CDR2 from the germline V gene are SGHTA and FQGNSA.

V usage is TRBV6-5 and J usage is TRBJ1-2; D gene uncertain. The CDR3 sequence is 15 residues long. Germline V gene data show CDR1 as MNHEY and CDR2 as SVGAGI. The V and J ends lost 0 bases and 8 bases respectively, with 16 bases between them. CDR3: CASSYSREAWLGYTF. For the CDR3, the DNA is TGTGCCAGCAGTTACTCGAGGGAAGCATGGCTGGGCTACACCTTC.